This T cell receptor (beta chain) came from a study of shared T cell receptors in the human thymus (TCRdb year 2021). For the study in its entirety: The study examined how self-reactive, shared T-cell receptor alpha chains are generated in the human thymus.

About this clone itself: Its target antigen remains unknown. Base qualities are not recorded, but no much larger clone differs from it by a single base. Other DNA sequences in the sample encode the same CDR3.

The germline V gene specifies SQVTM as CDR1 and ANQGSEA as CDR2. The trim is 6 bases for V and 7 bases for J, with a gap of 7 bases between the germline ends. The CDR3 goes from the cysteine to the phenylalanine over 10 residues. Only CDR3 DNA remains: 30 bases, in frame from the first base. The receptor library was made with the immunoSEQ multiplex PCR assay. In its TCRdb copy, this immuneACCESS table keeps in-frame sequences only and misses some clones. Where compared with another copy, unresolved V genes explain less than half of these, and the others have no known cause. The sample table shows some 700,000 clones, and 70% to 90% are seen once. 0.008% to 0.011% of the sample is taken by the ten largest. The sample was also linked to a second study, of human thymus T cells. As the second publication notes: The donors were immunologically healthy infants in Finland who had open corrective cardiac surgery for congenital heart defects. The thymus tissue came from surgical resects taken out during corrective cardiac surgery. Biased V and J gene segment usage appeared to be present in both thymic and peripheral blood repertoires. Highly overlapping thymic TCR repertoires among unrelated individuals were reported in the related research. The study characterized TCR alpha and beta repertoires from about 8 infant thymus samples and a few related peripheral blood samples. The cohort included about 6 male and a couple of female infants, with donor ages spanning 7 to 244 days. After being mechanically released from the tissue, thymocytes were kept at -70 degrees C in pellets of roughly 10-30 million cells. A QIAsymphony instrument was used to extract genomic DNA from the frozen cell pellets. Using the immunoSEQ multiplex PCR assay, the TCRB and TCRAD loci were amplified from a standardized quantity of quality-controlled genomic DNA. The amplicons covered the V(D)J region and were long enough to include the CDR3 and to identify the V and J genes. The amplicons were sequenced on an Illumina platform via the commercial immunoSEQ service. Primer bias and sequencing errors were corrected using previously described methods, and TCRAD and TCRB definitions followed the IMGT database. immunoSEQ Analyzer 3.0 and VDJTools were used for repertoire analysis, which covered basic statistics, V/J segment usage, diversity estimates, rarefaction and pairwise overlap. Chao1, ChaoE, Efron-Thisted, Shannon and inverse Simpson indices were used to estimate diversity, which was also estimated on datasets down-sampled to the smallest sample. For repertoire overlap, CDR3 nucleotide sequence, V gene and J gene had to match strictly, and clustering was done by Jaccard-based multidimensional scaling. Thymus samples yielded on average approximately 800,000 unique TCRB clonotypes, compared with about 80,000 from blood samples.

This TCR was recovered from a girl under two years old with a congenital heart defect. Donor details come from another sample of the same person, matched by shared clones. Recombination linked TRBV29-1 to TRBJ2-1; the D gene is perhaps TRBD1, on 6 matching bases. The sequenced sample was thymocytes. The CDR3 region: CSVQGNEQFF. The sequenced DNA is TGCAGCGTGCAGGGGAATGAGCAGTTCTTC.